Shown below are 12 T cell receptor beta chains from a single sample sequenced in a study of shared clonotypes between healthy human individuals. Method: immunoSEQ multiplex PCR; TCRdb's copy keeps in-frame clones and lacks some. In the table there are around 430,000 clones, around 79% of which are singletons. Sequenced input: PBMCs. These receptor sequences come from a woman between 35 and 50 years old in good health. Some clones in this sample may be carry-over from other donors' samples.

This chain connects TRBV6-1 to TRBJ1-3; TRBD1 matches at 7 bases. Trimming at V came to 7 bases and at J to 3 bases, leaving 6 bases not matched to a gene. This CDR3 comprises 14 residues. Germline values: CDR1 MNHNS, CDR2 SASEGT. In DNA, the CDR3 is TGTGCCAGCAACCCGGGACAGAATGGAAACACCATATATTTT. Its protein is CASNPGQNGNTIYF.

V usage is TRBV29-1 and J usage is TRBJ2-5; D gene ambiguous. Trimming left V 1 base short and J 5 bases short, with 5 bases between. CDR1 is SQVTM and CDR2 is ANQGSEA in the germline V gene. The CDR3 has 11 amino acids. CDR3 DNA: TGCAGCGTTGAAGCTGGGGAGACCCAGTACTTC. Its protein is CSVEAGETQYF.

The V gene is TRBV25-1, the J gene TRBJ1-4; 7 nucleotides agree with TRBD1. Trimming at V came to 6 bases and at J to 4 bases, leaving 5 bases not matched to a gene. The CDR3 length is 14 residues. Germline V gene sequence: CDR1 MGHDK, CDR2 SYGVNS. CDR3 protein: CASSTGQDNEKLFF. CDR3 DNA sequence: TGTGCCAGCAGCACAGGACAGGATAATGAAAAACTGTTTTTT.

The CDR3 DNA reads as TGTGCCAGCAGCTTAGTGACAGGGGGCCAAGCCAAAAACATTCAGTACTTC. This sequence encodes CASSLVTGGQAKNIQYF. The chain has TRBV7-9 and TRBJ2-4; 10 bases match TRBD1. V trimming: 1 base; J trimming: 0 bases; junction bases outside the gene matches: 3. The CDR3 runs 17 residues. Per the germline V gene, CDR1 is SEHNR and CDR2 is FQNEAQ (reference sequence).

The gene calls are TRBV29-1 and TRBJ2-1; 7 nucleotides line up with TRBD2. CDR1 SQVTM and CDR2 ANQGSEA come from the germline V gene. Trimming at V came to 4 bases and at J to 4 bases, leaving 10 bases not matched to a gene. There are 15 residues in the CDR3. The DNA of the CDR3 is TGCAGCGTTGTTGGTGGGAGGGACCTTTACAATGAGCAGTTCTTC. Its protein product is CSVVGGRDLYNEQFF.

This clone was recorded a few times. The chain recombines TRBV7-9 with TRBJ1-1, with 9 positions matching TRBD1. CDR1 SEHNR and CDR2 FQNEAQ come from the germline V gene (reference sequence). The CDR3 spans 14 residues. J lost 7 bases, V lost 5 bases, and 8 bases had no gene match. The CDR3 sequence: CASSLQGASDEAFF. In nucleotides, the CDR3 is TGTGCCAGCAGCCTACAGGGGGCGAGTGATGAAGCTTTCTTT.

The chain recombines TRBV7-3 with TRBJ1-5; perhaps TRBD1 as D (6 bases). This CDR3 spans 19 amino acids. With 6 bases removed from V and 0 bases from J, the gap between germline ends came to 24 bases. Germline V gene sequence: CDR1 SGHTA, CDR2 FQGTGA. In DNA, the CDR3 is TGTGCCAGCAGACTATTTCGGGACACCCAAACTCGTAGCAATCAGCCCCAGCATTTT. This translates into CASRLFRDTQTRSNQPQHF.

This clone was seen many times. V gene TRBV27 combines with J gene TRBJ2-7, with D maybe TRBD2 (5 bases). The CDR3 extends over 15 amino acids. The V and J ends lost 5 bases and 2 bases respectively, with 16 bases between them. Per germline, CDR1 MNHEY and CDR2 SMNVEV (reference sequence). The CDR3 here is CASSTWERYTYEQYF. DNA of the CDR3: TGTGCCAGCAGTACCTGGGAGCGTTATACCTACGAGCAGTACTTC.

The chain combines TRBV18 with TRBJ1-5, with 9 bases matching TRBD1. Germline lookup yields CDR1 KGHSH and CDR2 LQKENI. V shed 5 bases, J shed 3 bases, and the junction held 5 bases outside the gene matches. The CDR3 is 15 residues long. The CDR3 DNA is TGTGCCAGCTCAGCCGGACAGGGGAACAATCAGCCCCAGCATTTT. Encoded protein: CASSAGQGNNQPQHF. The full variable domain, rest sourced from reference TRBV18 and TRBJ1-5, is NAGVMQNPRHLVRRRGQEARLRCSPMKGHSHVYWYRQLPEEGLKFMVYLQKENIIDESGMPKERFSAEFPKEGPSILRIQQVVRGDSAAYFCASSAGQGNNQPQHFGDGTRLSIL.

V gene TRBV10-3 combines with J gene TRBJ1-4; D gene ambiguous. CDR1 is ENHRY and CDR2 is SYGVKD in the germline V gene. CDR3 size: 13 residues. Deletions cut 0 bases from V and 13 bases from J, with 12 bases between. In DNA, the CDR3 is TGTGCCATCAGTGAGTCCTTGGCAGTCAGACTGTTTTTT. Amino acids: CAISESLAVRLFF.

V usage is TRBV4-2 and J usage is TRBJ2-3; 16 bases line up with TRBD2. The germline gives CDR1 LGHNA, CDR2 YNFKEQ. Germline trimming cut 4 bases from V and 3 bases from J; bases unmatched to any gene: 7. This CDR3 contains 18 residues. The CDR3 loop reads CASSRGLAGGLITDTQYF. In nucleotides, the CDR3 is TGTGCCAGCAGCCGGGGACTAGCGGGAGGGTTGATAACAGATACGCAGTATTTT.

The chain couples TRBV27 to TRBJ2-3, with 9 bases aligning to TRBD2. The V segment lost 0 bases and the J segment 4 bases; nucleotides outside the gene matches: 8. This CDR3 comprises 17 residues. Per germline, CDR1 MNHEY and CDR2 SMNVEV (reference sequence). CDR3 amino acids: CASSLSRASGNPDTQYF. CDR3 DNA sequence: TGTGCCAGCAGTTTATCTCGCGCTAGCGGGAACCCAGATACGCAGTATTTT.